This TCR beta chain was identified during a study of identical twins. All donors were healthy Caucasians. V was pared by 6 bases and J by 9 bases, with 21 bases between. In germline, CDR1 is LNHDA, CDR2 SQIVND (reference sequence). CDR3 length: 15 amino acids. TCRdb re-called the 5' RACE reads with MiXCR, one entry per CDR3 protein. The table lists approximately 300,000 distinct CDR3 sequences, roughly 10% of them singletons, with about 7.1% in the top ten. This sample was shared with a second study, whose subject was yellow fever vaccine responses in identical twins.

The receptor was isolated from a woman under 30 in good health. Material: CD8+ T cells sorted from blood. The J gene is TRBJ1-5, the V gene TRBV19, with D possibly being TRBD1 (5 bases). In DNA form, the CDR3 reads TGTGCCAGTAGGATAAGCAGGGAATTAATAGGGCCCCAGCATTTT. This sequence encodes CASRISRELIGPQHF.